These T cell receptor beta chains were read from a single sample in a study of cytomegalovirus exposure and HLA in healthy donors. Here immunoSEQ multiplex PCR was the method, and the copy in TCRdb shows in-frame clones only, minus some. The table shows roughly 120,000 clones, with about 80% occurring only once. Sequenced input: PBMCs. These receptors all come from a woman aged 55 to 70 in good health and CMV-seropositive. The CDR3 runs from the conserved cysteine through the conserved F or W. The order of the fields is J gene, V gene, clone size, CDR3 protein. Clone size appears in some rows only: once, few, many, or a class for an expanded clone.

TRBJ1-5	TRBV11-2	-	CASSLERGGNQPQHF
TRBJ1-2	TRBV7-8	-	CASSIVQGGYGYTF
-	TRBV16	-	CASSSGGGEQYF
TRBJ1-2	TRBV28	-	CASSNPTGGIGSHGYTF
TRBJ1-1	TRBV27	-	CASSPRGGDTEAFF
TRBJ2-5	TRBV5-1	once	CASSFTGGETQYF
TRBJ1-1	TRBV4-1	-	CASSQRTGNVVGLNTEAFF
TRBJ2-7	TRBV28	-	CASTSGTSFYEQYF
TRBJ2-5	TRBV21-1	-	CASNQRWGTGQETQYF
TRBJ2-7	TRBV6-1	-	CALRRGTGSYEQYF
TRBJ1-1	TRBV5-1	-	CASSQGMNTEAFF
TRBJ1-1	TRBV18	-	CASSSTGDDTEAFF
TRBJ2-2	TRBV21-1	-	CADLGDREVSGELFF
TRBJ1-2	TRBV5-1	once	CASSPGQGAHSKGYTF
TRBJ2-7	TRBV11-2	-	CASRPIGLAGDGLYF
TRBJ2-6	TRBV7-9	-	CASSLVVSGVFSGANVLTF
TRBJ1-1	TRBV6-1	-	CATQAGEGHTEAFF
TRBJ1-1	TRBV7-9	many	CASSLVGGDNAEAFF
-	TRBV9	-	CASSVGGQANYEQYF
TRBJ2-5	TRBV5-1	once	CASSSDGGRETQYF
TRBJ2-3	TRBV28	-	CASSQTIRDTQYF
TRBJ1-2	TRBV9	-	CASGQGWNGYTF
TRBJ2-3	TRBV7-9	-	CSSRWGEGTQYF
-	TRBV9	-	CASSVAVGAGGETQYF
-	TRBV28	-	CASSTPGVSSYEQYF
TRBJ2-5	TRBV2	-	CASIARDETQYF
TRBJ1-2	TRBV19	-	CASSIGIANYGYTF
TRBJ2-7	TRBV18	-	CASSPRYSYEQYF
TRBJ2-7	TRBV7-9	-	CASSGDRGGDEQYF
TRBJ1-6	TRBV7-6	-	CASRQGPNSPLHF
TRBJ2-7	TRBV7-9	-	CASTGQNSYEQYF
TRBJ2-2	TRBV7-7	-	CASSLVELAGELFF
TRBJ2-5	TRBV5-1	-	CASSPSGMTQYF
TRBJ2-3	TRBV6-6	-	CASRDTQYSTQYF
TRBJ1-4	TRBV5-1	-	CASSLGQGGEKLFF
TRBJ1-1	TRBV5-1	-	CASSLPEVEAFF
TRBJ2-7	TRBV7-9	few	CSSSFDRTYEQYF
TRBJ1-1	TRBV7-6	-	CASSDRVSLDLNTEAFF
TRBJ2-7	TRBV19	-	CASSLRLAGLSYEQYF
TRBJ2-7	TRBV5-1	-	CASSLAPGQGAYEQYF
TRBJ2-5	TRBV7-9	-	CASSPKGGGVETQYF
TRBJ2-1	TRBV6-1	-	CASIVGIAGGNEQFF
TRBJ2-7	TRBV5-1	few	CASSSENYEQYF
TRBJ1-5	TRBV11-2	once	CASSPDRGNQPQHF
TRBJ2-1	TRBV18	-	CASLRGADYNEQFF
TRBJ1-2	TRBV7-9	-	CASSAQGIGGYTF
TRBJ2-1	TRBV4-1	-	CASSRTPLGLAGDNEQFF
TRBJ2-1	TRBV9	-	CASSAGTSGIYNEQFF
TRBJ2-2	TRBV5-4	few	CASSSLAGAGELFF
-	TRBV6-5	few	CASSPDGGSPYEQYF
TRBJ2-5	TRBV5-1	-	CASSIRGETQYF